Listed here are 4 T cell receptor beta chains from one sample, sequenced in a study of T-cell memory formation after mild COVID-19. One entry per CDR3 protein results from TCRdb running MiXCR on the 5' RACE reads. The sample shows under 300,000 distinct CDR3 sequences, roughly 8% of them seen only once. The sample consisted of PBMCs or a T cell subset sorted from them (not recorded which). Source of these receptors: a man aged 18 to 35 who had mild COVID-19 (a few samples of this study predate the infection). Cell type and time point are not known.

The chain links TRBV7-7 to TRBJ1-5; D perhaps matches TRBD1 (5 bases). This CDR3 is built from 17 residues. CDR1 is SSHAT, CDR2 FNYEAQ, per germline (reference sequence). With 0 bases removed from V and 3 bases from J, the gap between germline ends came to 15 bases. Here the CDR3 reads CASSLAQVAGPNQPQHF. As DNA, the CDR3 is TGTGCCAGCAGCTTAGCGCAAGTTGCAGGGCCCAATCAGCCCCAGCATTTT.

This clonotype was seen more than once but under ten times. The chain employs TRBV12-3 or TRBV12-4 and TRBJ2-5; TRBD2 aligns across 8 bases. The V and J ends lost 3 bases and 4 bases, in that order; junction bases with no gene match: 4. The CDR3 is 14 residues long. The CDR3 here is CASSFRGGRETQYF. The DNA of the CDR3 is TGTGCCAGCAGTTTTCGGGGGGGGCGAGAGACCCAGTACTTC.

V usage is TRBV4-1 and J usage is TRBJ2-7; 7 bases are a match to TRBD2. There are 15 residues in the CDR3. Trimming cost V 4 bases and J 0 bases; bases outside gene matches: 6. CDR1 MGHRA and CDR2 YSYEKL come from the germline V gene. As DNA, the CDR3 is TGCGCCAGCAGCCGGTCAGGCGGGAGCTCCTACGAGCAGTACTTC. This gives the protein CASSRSGGSSYEQYF.

This clonotype was recorded at least ten times. J is TRBJ1-2 and V is TRBV5-1; D is uncertain. Germline V gene data show CDR1 as SGHRS and CDR2 as YFSETQ. V lost 4 bases and J 4 bases, leaving 14 bases between the germline ends. The CDR3 is 14 residues long. The CDR3 is CASSPTSLGYGYTF. CDR3 sequence (DNA): TGCGCCAGCAGCCCCACGTCGTTGGGCTATGGCTACACCTTC. Based on the CDR3 plus reference TRBV5-1 and TRBJ1-2, the full variable domain is KAGVTQTPRYLIKTRGQQVTLSCSPISGHRSVSWYQQTPGQGLQFLFEYFSETQRNKGNFPGRFSGRQFSNSRSEMNVSTLELGDSALYLCASSPTSLGYGYTFGSGTRLTVV.